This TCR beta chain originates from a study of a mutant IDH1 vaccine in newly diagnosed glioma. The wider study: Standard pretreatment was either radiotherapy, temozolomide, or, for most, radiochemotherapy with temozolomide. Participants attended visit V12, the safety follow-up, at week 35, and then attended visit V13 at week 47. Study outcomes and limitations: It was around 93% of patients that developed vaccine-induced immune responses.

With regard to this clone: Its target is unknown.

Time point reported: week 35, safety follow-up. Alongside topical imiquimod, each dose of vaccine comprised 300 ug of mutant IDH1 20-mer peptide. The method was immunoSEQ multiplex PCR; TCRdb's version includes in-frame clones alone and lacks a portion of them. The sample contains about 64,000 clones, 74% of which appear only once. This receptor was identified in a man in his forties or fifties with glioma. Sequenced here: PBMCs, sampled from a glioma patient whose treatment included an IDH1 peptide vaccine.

The CDR3 region has the DNA TGTGCCAGCAGCTTAGTTTCGGACGGGTCCTACGAGCAGTACTTC. Encoded protein: CASSLVSDGSYEQYF. V usage is TRBV7-9 and J usage is TRBJ2-7; no definite D call. V lost 1 base and J 1 base, leaving 11 bases between the germline ends. The length of the CDR3 is 15 residues. Looked up from germline, CDR1 is SEHNR and CDR2 is FQNEAQ (reference sequence).